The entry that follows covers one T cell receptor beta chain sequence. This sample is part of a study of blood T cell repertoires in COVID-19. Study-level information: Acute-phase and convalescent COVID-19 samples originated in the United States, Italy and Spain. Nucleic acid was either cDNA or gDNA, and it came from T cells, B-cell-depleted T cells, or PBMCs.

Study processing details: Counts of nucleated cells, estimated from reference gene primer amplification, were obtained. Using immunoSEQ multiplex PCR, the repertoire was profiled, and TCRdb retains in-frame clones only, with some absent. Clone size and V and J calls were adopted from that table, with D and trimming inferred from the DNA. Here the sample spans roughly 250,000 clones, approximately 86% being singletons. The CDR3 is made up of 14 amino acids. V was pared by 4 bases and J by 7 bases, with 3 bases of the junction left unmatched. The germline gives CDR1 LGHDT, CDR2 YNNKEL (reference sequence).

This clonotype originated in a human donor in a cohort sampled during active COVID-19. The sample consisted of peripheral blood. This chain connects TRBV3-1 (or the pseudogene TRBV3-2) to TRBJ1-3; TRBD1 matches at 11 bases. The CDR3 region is CASSRGQGANTIYF. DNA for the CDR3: TGTGCCAGCAGCCGTGGACAGGGGGCGAACACCATATATTTT.